Presented here are 32 T cell receptor beta chains from one specimen sequenced in a study of blood T cell repertoires in COVID-19. Clones were sequenced by immunoSEQ multiplex PCR, and TCRdb holds only the in-frame ones, with some missing. The sample lists about 160,000 clones, under 90% seen once, with over 15% in the top ten. Sequencing was carried out using PBMCs or T cells enriched from blood (not recorded which). These TCRs come from a man aged 60 to 75 who had recovered from COVID-19.

In DNA, the CDR3 is TGCAGCGTTGAAGGGTCCGGGACTAGCGTAGCAGAGACCCAGTACTTC. It specifies CSVEGSGTSVAETQYF. The V gene is TRBV29-1, the J gene TRBJ2-5, with 10 bases lining up with TRBD2. The junction had 9 bases not matched to a gene; V was cut back by 1 base and J by 4 bases. CDR1 SQVTM and CDR2 ANQGSEA come from the germline V gene. The CDR3 runs 16 residues.

The rearrangement uses TRBV15 and TRBJ2-7; 8 bases fit TRBD2. J lost 2 bases, V lost 0 bases, and 12 bases had no gene match. The CDR3 consists of 18 residues. From germline, CDR1 is LNHNV and CDR2 YYDKDF (reference sequence). In nucleotides, the CDR3 is TGTGCCACCAGCAGAGATCGGGAGGGAGGGGGGTTGGCCTACGAGCAGTACTTC. Encoded protein: CATSRDREGGGLAYEQYF.

CDR3 residues: CASRGGGLEKLFF. The CDR3, as DNA: TGTGCCAGCAGAGGGGGGGGCCTTGAAAAACTGTTTTTT. The chain employs TRBV2 and TRBJ1-4; TRBD1 might be the D (6 bases). V dropped 6 bases and J dropped 7 bases, with 12 bases sitting between them. The germline V gene encodes CDR1 SNHLY and CDR2 FYNNEI. The CDR3 is 13 residues long.

This rearrangement joins TRBV4-1 to TRBJ2-1; TRBD2 matches 8 bases. The V and J ends lost 1 base and 2 bases, in that order; junction bases with no gene match: 7. CDR1 is MGHRA, CDR2 YSYEKL, per germline. The CDR3 consists of 17 residues. This CDR3 is CASSQVYSLAAYNEQFF. CDR3 coding DNA: TGCGCCAGCAGCCAAGTCTACTCACTAGCGGCCTACAATGAGCAGTTCTTC.

This clone came up once. This chain's CDR3 is CASSSEAKNIQYF. DNA for the CDR3: TGTGCCAGCAGTTCGGAGGCCAAAAACATTCAGTACTTC. The gene calls are TRBV9 and TRBJ2-4, with D unresolved. The germline gives CDR1 SGDLS, CDR2 YYNGEE. Trimming left V 5 bases short and J 1 base short, with 7 bases between. This CDR3 has 13 amino acids.

The table lists this clone with a few counts. The V call is TRBV19, the J call TRBJ2-7, with a weak D call TRBD1 (5 bases). The germline V gene encodes CDR1 LNHDA and CDR2 SQIVND (reference sequence). The CDR3 loop spans 14 amino acids. The V end was cut by 6 bases, the J end by 2 bases, with 14 bases between. CDR3 sequence reads: CASSSGIFPYEQYF. Written as DNA, the CDR3 is TGTGCCAGTAGCTCAGGGATTTTCCCCTACGAGCAGTACTTC. Full variable domain (rest looked up from reference TRBV19 and TRBJ2-7): DGGITQSPKYLFRKEGQNVTLSCEQNLNHDAMYWYRQDPGQGLRLIYYSQIVNDFQKGDIAEGYSVSREKKESFPLTVTSAQKNPTAFYLCASSSGIFPYEQYFGPGTRLTVT.

This clone has just one count. The chain employs TRBV7-2 and TRBJ2-1, with 15 nucleotides matching TRBD2. Germline CDR1 SGHTA, CDR2 FQGNSA. This CDR3 comprises 15 residues. V lost 4 bases and J lost 11; bases outside the gene matches: 6. CDR3: CASSSPGTSGRKQFF. DNA for the CDR3: TGTGCCAGCAGCTCTCCCGGGACTAGCGGGAGGAAGCAGTTCTTC.

The genes are TRBV10-3 and TRBJ2-1; a possible D gene is TRBD2 (5 bases). Germline assignment: CDR1 ENHRY and CDR2 SYGVKD. With 10 bases removed from V and 0 bases from J, the gap between germline ends came to 13 bases. The CDR3 is made up of 14 amino acids. CDR3 region: CATGQGSSYNEQFF. CDR3 DNA: TGTGCCACCGGGCAAGGGAGCTCCTACAATGAGCAGTTCTTC.

This clone has more than one count but fewer than ten. This chain connects TRBV15 to TRBJ2-1, with D possibly TRBD2 on 6 matching bases. This CDR3 comprises 18 residues. V lost 0 bases and J 7 bases, leaving 22 bases between the germline ends. Germline lookup yields CDR1 LNHNV and CDR2 YYDKDF (reference sequence). CDR3 residues: CATSRDGNLGGSYNEQFF. The CDR3 DNA reads as TGTGCCACCAGCAGAGATGGGAATTTGGGGGGTTCGTATAATGAGCAGTTCTTC.

This clone was picked up one time. The chain uses TRBV28 and TRBJ1-1; D might be TRBD1 (5 bases). Germline CDR1 and CDR2: MDHEN and SYDVKM. V lost 1 base, J lost 1 base, and 10 bases lay in between. The CDR3 spans 15 residues. This CDR3 reads CASSLLGGWNTEAFF. CDR3 nucleotides: TGTGCCAGCAGTTTATTGGGGGGGTGGAACACTGAAGCTTTCTTT.

This chain links TRBV6-5 with TRBJ1-6, with 9 bases identical to TRBD1. Germline V gene lookup returns CDR1 MNHEY and CDR2 SVGAGI. This CDR3 comprises 14 residues. The V gene end was trimmed by 10 bases and the J gene end by 7 bases; junction bases not matched to a gene: 8. This CDR3 reads CATSWDRANSPLHF. CDR3 nucleotides: TGTGCCACATCTTGGGACAGGGCGAATTCACCCCTCCACTTT.

The chain uses TRBV9 and TRBJ2-3, with TRBD2 matching over 11 bases. CDR3 length equals 16 residues. CDR1 is SGDLS, CDR2 YYNGEE, per germline. V shed 4 bases, J shed 1 base, and the junction held 5 bases outside the gene matches. CDR3 sequence (DNA): TGTGCCAGCAGCAGCCGACTAGCGGGACGCACAGATACGCAGTATTTT. Its translation is CASSSRLAGRTDTQYF.

This clone was picked up a small number of times. The CDR3 is CASSPTGGQDEQYF. CDR3 nucleotides: TGTGCCAGCAGCCCCACTGGCGGGCAAGACGAGCAGTACTTC. The genes are TRBV6-4 and TRBJ2-7; D is possibly TRBD2 (5 bases). The germline CDR1 and CDR2 sequences are MRHNA and SNTAGT. Trimming pared 6 bases from V and 5 bases from J, leaving 17 bases between. This CDR3 region has 14 residues.

V gene TRBV13 combines with J gene TRBJ1-2; a weak D match, TRBD1 (5 bases). The germline gives CDR1 PRHDT, CDR2 FYEKMQ (reference sequence). The V end lost 0 bases, the J end lost 7 bases, and 9 bases lay between the germline ends. This CDR3 region has 13 residues. The CDR3 sequence is CASSLGGGTGYTF. The CDR3 nucleotides are TGTGCCAGCAGCTTAGGAGGAGGGACTGGCTACACCTTC.

V is TRBV5-1 and J is TRBJ1-5; D perhaps matches TRBD1 (6 bases). The V end was cut by 0 bases, the J end by 5 bases, with 9 bases between. Germline V gene sequence: CDR1 SGHRS, CDR2 YFSETQ. The CDR3 has 14 amino acids. The CDR3: CASSLEGGHQPQHF. CDR3 DNA: TGCGCCAGCAGCTTGGAGGGGGGGCATCAGCCCCAGCATTTT.

This rearrangement joins TRBV10-3 to TRBJ1-1; D is undetermined. The V and J ends lost 0 bases and 6 bases respectively, with 11 bases between them. CDR3 length equals 14 residues. Germline V lookup: CDR1 ENHRY, CDR2 SYGVKD. CDR3 sequence reads: CAISESLGLSEAFF. The CDR3 DNA follows: TGTGCCATCAGTGAGTCGTTAGGACTCTCTGAAGCTTTCTTT.

The J gene is TRBJ2-2, the V gene TRBV7-3, with D maybe TRBD1 (6 bases). CDR3 length: 13 residues. Trimming took off 3 bases at V and 9 bases at J, with 11 bases between the two ends. CDR1 is SGHTA, CDR2 FQGTGA, per germline. Here the CDR3 reads CASSFRRDRELFF. The DNA for the CDR3 is TGTGCCAGCAGCTTTAGACGGGACAGGGAGCTGTTTTTT.

The CDR3 region is CASSLDRFSGNTIYF. The CDR3, as DNA: TGCGCCAGCAGCCTGGACAGATTCTCTGGAAACACCATATATTTT. The chain employs TRBV5-1 and TRBJ1-3; D might be TRBD1 (6 bases). The germline CDR1 and CDR2 sequences are SGHRS and YFSETQ. Trimming left V 4 bases short and J 0 bases short, with 11 bases between. The CDR3 is 15 amino acids.

The chain recombines TRBV5-4 with TRBJ1-6; D gene uncertain. Germline loops: CDR1 SGHNT, CDR2 YYREEE (reference sequence). Trimming left V 0 bases short and J 2 bases short, with 15 bases between. This CDR3 spans 18 amino acids. The CDR3 loop is CASSLAAAGFTYNSPLHF. The CDR3 DNA reads TGTGCCAGCAGCTTGGCCGCCGCGGGGTTTACCTATAATTCACCCCTCCACTTT.

The chain has TRBV7-2 and TRBJ2-2; 8 bases are a match to TRBD2. This CDR3 is built from 18 residues. J lost 5 bases, V lost 2 bases, and 13 bases had no gene match. The germline CDR1 and CDR2 sequences are SGHTA and FQGNSA. The CDR3 sequence is CASSLRTRRSGSTGELFF. CDR3 nucleotide sequence: TGTGCCAGCAGCTTAAGAACGCGCCGCAGCGGGAGTACCGGGGAGCTGTTTTTT.

This chain links TRBV19 with TRBJ1-5; unclear D gene. The CDR3 consists of 12 residues. V lost 6 bases, J lost 2 bases, and 5 bases lay in between. Germline V gene lookup returns CDR1 LNHDA and CDR2 SQIVND (reference sequence). This CDR3 is CASRTGNQPQHF. The CDR3 bases are TGTGCCAGTAGAACAGGCAATCAGCCCCAGCATTTT.

The chain links TRBV18 to TRBJ1-1; D is possibly TRBD1 (6 bases). Trimming took off 2 bases at V and 1 base at J, with 17 bases between the two ends. The CDR3 sequence is 17 residues long. CDR1 and CDR2 from the germline V gene are KGHSH and LQKENI. CDR3: CASSPYGRQEPNTEAFF. Written as DNA, the CDR3 is TGTGCCAGCTCACCATATGGAAGACAGGAACCGAACACTGAAGCTTTCTTT.

This clone was seen more than once but under ten times. This rearrangement joins TRBV10-1 to TRBJ1-2; D perhaps matches TRBD1 (5 bases). Germline V gene data show CDR1 as WNHNN and CDR2 as SYGVQD (reference sequence). V was cut by 6 bases and J by 2 bases, with 10 bases left in between. CDR3 length: 13 residues. CDR3 DNA: TGCGCCAGCAGACAGGCCTCAAACTATGGCTACACCTTC. Protein: CASRQASNYGYTF.

This chain joins TRBV2 and TRBJ1-1; D ambiguous. The germline V gene has CDR1 SNHLY and CDR2 FYNNEI. The CDR3 covers 15 residues. V was cut by 1 base and J by 0 bases, with 9 bases left in between. CDR3 in DNA: TGTGCCAGCAGTGAAGTCGGAGGGCTGAACACTGAAGCTTTCTTT. This translates into CASSEVGGLNTEAFF.

As DNA, the CDR3 is TGTGCCAGCAGTTCCCTCGGTAATTCACCCCTCCACTTT. It is translated as CASSSLGNSPLHF. The V and J genes are TRBV27 and TRBJ1-6; D remains ambiguous. CDR3 length: 13 residues. The germline V gene has CDR1 MNHEY and CDR2 SMNVEV (reference sequence). The V gene lost 4 bases and the J gene lost 6 bases, with 7 bases spanning the gap.

The chain links TRBV5-6 to TRBJ1-6; no firm D call. V lost 0 bases, J lost 16 bases, and 14 bases lay in between. Germline values: CDR1 SGHDT, CDR2 YYEEEE. CDR3 length: 13 residues. The CDR3 sequence is CASSLGPTRGLHF. The CDR3 nucleotides read TGTGCCAGCAGCTTGGGGCCGACCCGAGGACTCCACTTT.

This clone was counted only a few times. The chain couples TRBV27 to TRBJ2-2, with D uncertain. This CDR3 comprises 19 residues. CDR1 is MNHEY and CDR2 is SMNVEV in the germline V gene (reference sequence). The V gene lost 0 bases and the J gene lost 0 bases, with 17 bases spanning the gap. CDR3: CASSLSLTRVRANTGELFF. The CDR3 DNA sequence: TGTGCCAGCAGTTTATCTCTCACACGGGTCCGCGCGAACACCGGGGAGCTGTTTTTT.

The rearrangement uses TRBV3-1 (or the pseudogene TRBV3-2) and TRBJ1-2; 10 bases agree with TRBD1. CDR1 and CDR2 (germline): LGHDT, YNNKEL (reference sequence). V lost 3 bases to trimming and J lost 8 bases; unmatched junction nucleotides: 9. The CDR3 covers 15 residues. In DNA form, the CDR3 reads TGTGCCAGCAGCCAGGCCGGACAGGGGGTAGGAGGCTACACCTTC. Protein sequence: CASSQAGQGVGGYTF.

This chain joins TRBV6-5 and TRBJ1-2; D might be TRBD1 (6 bases). V dropped 2 bases and J dropped 4 bases, with 11 bases sitting between them. The CDR3 has 14 amino acids. Germline CDR1 reads MNHEY; CDR2 reads SVGAGI. The CDR3 region is CASSYRAGVYGYTF. The CDR3 nucleotides are TGTGCCAGCAGTTACCGTGCAGGGGTCTATGGCTACACCTTC.

This clone was recorded once. The V call is TRBV9, the J call TRBJ1-2, with 7 nucleotides matching TRBD1. Unmatched junction bases numbered 13, after V lost 4 bases and J lost 4 bases. This CDR3 is built from 16 residues. Germline V CDR1 and CDR2: SGDLS, YYNGEE. CDR3 protein: CASSPRDRVEVYGYTF. Written as DNA, the CDR3 is TGTGCCAGCAGCCCCCGCGACAGGGTAGAAGTCTATGGCTACACCTTC. Variable domain in full (rest from reference TRBV9 and TRBJ1-2): DSGVTQTPKHLITATGQRVTLRCSPRSGDLSVYWYQQSLDQGLQFLIQYYNGEERAKGNILERFSAQQFPDLHSELNLSSLELGDSALYFCASSPRDRVEVYGYTFGSGTRLTVV.

For the CDR3, the DNA is TGTGCCAGCAGCTCGCTAACGGGGCGGGAGGCCCGCAATGAGCAGTTCTTC. This sequence encodes CASSSLTGREARNEQFF. The rearrangement links TRBV7-9 to TRBJ2-1; 8 positions match TRBD2. The CDR3 is 17 amino acids. V trimming: 4 bases; J trimming: 6 bases; junction bases outside the gene matches: 14. CDR1 and CDR2 (germline): SEHNR, FQNEAQ (reference sequence).

V is TRBV29-1 and J is TRBJ2-5; D possibly corresponds to TRBD1 (6 bases). CDR3 length equals 14 residues. Trimming pared 2 bases from V and 5 bases from J, leaving 15 bases between. The germline V gene encodes CDR1 SQVTM and CDR2 ANQGSEA. This CDR3 reads CSVELNRVRETQYF. CDR3 nucleotide sequence: TGCAGCGTTGAATTGAACAGGGTGAGGGAGACCCAGTACTTC.